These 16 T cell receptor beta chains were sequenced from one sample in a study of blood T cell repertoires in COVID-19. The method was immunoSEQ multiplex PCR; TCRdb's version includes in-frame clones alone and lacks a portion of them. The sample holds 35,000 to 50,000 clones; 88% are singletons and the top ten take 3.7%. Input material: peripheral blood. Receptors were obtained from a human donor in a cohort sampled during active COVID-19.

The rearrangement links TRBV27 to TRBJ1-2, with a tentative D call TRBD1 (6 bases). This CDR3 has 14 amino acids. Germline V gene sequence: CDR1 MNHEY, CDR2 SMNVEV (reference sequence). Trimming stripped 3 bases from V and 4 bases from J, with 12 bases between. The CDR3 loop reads CASSFTGQFYGYTF. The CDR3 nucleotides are TGTGCCAGCAGTTTCACCGGACAGTTCTATGGCTACACCTTC.

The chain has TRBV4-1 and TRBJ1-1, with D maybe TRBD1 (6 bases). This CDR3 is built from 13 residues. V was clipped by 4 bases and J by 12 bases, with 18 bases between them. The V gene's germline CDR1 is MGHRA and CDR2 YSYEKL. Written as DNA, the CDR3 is TGCGCCAGCAGCCCATCAGGCACAGGGAGAACTTTCTTT. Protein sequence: CASSPSGTGRTFF.

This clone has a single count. Written as DNA, the CDR3 is TGCGCCAGCAGCTCTGCGGAGACTAGCGGGTTTCTTCACACAGATACGCAGTATTTT. Translation gives CASSSAETSGFLHTDTQYF. The genes are TRBV5-1 and TRBJ2-3; TRBD2 matches at 10 bases. The CDR3 has 19 amino acids. V gave up 3 bases and J gave up 2 bases; unmatched junction bases: 15. CDR1 and CDR2 (germline): SGHRS, YFSETQ.

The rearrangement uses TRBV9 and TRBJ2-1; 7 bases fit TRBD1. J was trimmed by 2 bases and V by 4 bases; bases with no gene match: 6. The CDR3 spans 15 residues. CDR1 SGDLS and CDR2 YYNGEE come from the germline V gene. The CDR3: CASSPGQRTYNEQFF. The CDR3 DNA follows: TGTGCCAGCAGCCCGGGACAGCGGACCTACAATGAGCAGTTCTTC.

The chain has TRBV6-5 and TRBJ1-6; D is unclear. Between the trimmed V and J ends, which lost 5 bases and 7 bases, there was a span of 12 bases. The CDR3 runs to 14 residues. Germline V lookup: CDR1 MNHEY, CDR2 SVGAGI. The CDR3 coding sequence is TGTGCCAGCAGTCGCACAGCGGCCAATTCACCCCTCCACTTT. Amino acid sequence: CASSRTAANSPLHF.

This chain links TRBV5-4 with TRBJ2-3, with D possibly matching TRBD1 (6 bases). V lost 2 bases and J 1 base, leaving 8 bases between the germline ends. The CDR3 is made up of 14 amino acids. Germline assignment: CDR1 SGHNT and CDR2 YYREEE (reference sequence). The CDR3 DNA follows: TGTGCCAGCAGCTTTCGACAGGGCACAGATACGCAGTATTTT. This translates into CASSFRQGTDTQYF.

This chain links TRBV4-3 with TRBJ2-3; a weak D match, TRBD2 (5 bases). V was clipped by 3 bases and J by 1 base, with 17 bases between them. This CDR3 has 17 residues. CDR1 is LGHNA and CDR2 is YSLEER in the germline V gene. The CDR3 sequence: CASSQEPRAGGTDTQYF. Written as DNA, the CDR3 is TGCGCCAGCAGCCAGGAACCTCGGGCCGGGGGCACAGATACGCAGTATTTT.

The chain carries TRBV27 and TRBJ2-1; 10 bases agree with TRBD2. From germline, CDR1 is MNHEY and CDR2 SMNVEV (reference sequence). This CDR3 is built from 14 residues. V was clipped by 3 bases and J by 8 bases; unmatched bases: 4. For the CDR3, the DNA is TGTGCCAGCAGTTTGCGTAGCGGGAGGTATGAGCAGTTCTTC. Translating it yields CASSLRSGRYEQFF.

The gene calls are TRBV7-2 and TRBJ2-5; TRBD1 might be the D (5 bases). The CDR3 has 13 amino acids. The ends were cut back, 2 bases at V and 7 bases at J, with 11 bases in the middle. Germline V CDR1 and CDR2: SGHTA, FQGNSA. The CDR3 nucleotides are TGTGCCAGCAGCTTAACCAGGGTCGGGACCCAGTACTTC. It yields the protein CASSLTRVGTQYF.

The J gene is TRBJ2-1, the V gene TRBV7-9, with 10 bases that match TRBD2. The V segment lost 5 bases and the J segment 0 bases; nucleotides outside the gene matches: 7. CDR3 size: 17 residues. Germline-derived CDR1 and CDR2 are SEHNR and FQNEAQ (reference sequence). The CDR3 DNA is TGTGCCAGCAGCCCCATGGCTAGCGGGAGCTCCTACAATGAGCAGTTCTTC. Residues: CASSPMASGSSYNEQFF.

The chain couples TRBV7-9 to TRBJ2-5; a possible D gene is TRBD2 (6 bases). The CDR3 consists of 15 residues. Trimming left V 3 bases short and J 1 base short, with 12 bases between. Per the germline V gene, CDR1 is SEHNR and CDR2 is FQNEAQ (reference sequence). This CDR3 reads CASSFGGSIQETQYF. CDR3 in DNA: TGTGCCAGCAGCTTCGGGGGTAGTATCCAAGAGACCCAGTACTTC.

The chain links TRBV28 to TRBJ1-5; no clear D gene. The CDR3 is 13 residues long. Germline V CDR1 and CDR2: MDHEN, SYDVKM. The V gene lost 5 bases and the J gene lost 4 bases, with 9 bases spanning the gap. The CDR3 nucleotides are TGTGCCAGCAGTCGTACAGAAAATCAGCCCCAGCATTTT. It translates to CASSRTENQPQHF.

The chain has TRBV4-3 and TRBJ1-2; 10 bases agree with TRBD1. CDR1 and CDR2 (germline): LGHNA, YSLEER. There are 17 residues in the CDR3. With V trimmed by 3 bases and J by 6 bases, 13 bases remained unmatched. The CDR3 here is CASSQVGQGHEGDGYTF. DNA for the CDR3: TGCGCCAGCAGCCAGGTGGGACAGGGGCATGAGGGCGATGGCTACACCTTC.

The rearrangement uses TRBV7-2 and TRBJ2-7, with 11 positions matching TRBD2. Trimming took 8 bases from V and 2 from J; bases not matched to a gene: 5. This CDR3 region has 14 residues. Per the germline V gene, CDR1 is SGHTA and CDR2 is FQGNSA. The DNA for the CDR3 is TGTGCCAGCGGGACTAGCGGCGCTACCTACGAGCAGTACTTC. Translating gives CASGTSGATYEQYF.

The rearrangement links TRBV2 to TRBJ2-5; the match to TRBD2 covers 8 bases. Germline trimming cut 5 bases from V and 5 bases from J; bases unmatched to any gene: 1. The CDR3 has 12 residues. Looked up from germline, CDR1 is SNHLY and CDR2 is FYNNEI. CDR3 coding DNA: TGTGCCAGCAGTCGGGAGGGGGAGACCCAGTACTTC. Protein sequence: CASSREGETQYF.

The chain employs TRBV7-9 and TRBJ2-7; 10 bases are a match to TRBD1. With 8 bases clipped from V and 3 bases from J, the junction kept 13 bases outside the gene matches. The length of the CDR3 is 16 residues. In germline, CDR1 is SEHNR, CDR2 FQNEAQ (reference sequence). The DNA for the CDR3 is TGTGCCAGCTCCCCCCGTGGCGGGACAGGGGTCTACGAGCAGTACTTC. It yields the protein CASSPRGGTGVYEQYF.